The 22 T cell receptor beta chains in this list originate from one sample, sequenced in a study of blood T cell repertoires in COVID-19. The repertoire was sequenced with immunoSEQ multiplex PCR; TCRdb's copy has only in-frame clones and lacks some. The data contain about 55,000 clones, 65% to 90% of them singletons. Sequencing input: peripheral blood. The origin of the receptors is a human donor in a cohort sampled during active COVID-19.

The chain uses TRBV10-3 and TRBJ1-2; D call uncertain. The length of the CDR3 is 14 residues. Germline loops: CDR1 ENHRY, CDR2 SYGVKD. V lost 0 bases to trimming and J lost 4 bases, with 9 bases between them. CDR3 loop: CAISESLTGYGYTF. CDR3 DNA: TGTGCCATCAGTGAGTCCTTGACGGGCTATGGCTACACCTTC.

The rearrangement uses TRBV5-1 and TRBJ2-2; 9 bases align to TRBD1. V shed 4 bases, J shed 3 bases, and the junction held 4 bases outside the gene matches. This CDR3 comprises 15 residues. Looked up from germline, CDR1 is SGHRS and CDR2 is YFSETQ. The CDR3 bases are TGCGCCAGCAGCCAGGGACAGGGACACACCGGGGAGCTGTTTTTT. It translates to CASSQGQGHTGELFF.

This chain joins TRBV7-6 and TRBJ2-1, with D hard to call. CDR3 length: 13 residues. Germline V gene data show CDR1 as SGHVS and CDR2 as FNYEAQ. V shed 1 base and J shed 6 bases, with 7 bases lying between them. The CDR3 DNA is TGTGCCAGCAGCTTAGTAACCGGCAATGAGCAGTTCTTC. Translating it yields CASSLVTGNEQFF.

The CDR3 sequence: CASSVGRGNIQYF. In DNA, the CDR3 is TGTGCCAGCAGCGTCGGGCGGGGAAACATTCAGTACTTC. V gene TRBV7-2 combines with J gene TRBJ2-4, with D possibly being TRBD2 (6 bases). Trimming shortened V by 5 bases and J by 6 bases, and 11 bases separated the two germline ends. Germline V gene lookup returns CDR1 SGHTA and CDR2 FQGNSA. The CDR3 length is 13 residues. Using reference TRBV7-2 and TRBJ2-4 for the parts outside the CDR3, the full variable domain is GAGVSQSPSNKVTEKGKDVELRCDPISGHTALYWYRQSLGQGLEFLIYFQGNSAPDKSGLPSDRFSAERTGGSVSTLTIQRTQQEDSAVYLCASSVGRGNIQYFGAGTRLSVL.

V is TRBV25-1 and J is TRBJ2-7; 9 bases line up with TRBD2. The CDR3 contains 13 residues. Germline assignment: CDR1 MGHDK and CDR2 SYGVNS. V shed 5 bases and J 7 bases; nucleotides not matched to a gene: 6. CDR3 nucleotide sequence: TGTGCCAGCAGTTTAGCGGGAGCGGGTGAGCAGTACTTC. This translates into CASSLAGAGEQYF.

In nucleotides, the CDR3 is TGTGCCAGCAGTAAACCAGGGGGAGCCACAGATACGCAGTATTTT. Protein sequence: CASSKPGGATDTQYF. V is TRBV27 and J is TRBJ2-3; 7 nucleotides line up with TRBD1. The CDR3 is made up of 15 amino acids. Germline V gene data show CDR1 as MNHEY and CDR2 as SMNVEV (reference sequence). With 5 bases clipped from V and 2 bases from J, the junction kept 7 bases outside the gene matches.

The rearrangement uses TRBV6-2 or TRBV6-3 and TRBJ2-1, with TRBD2 matching over 13 bases. V trimming: 5 bases; J trimming: 6 bases; junction bases outside the gene matches: 7. Germline V gene sequence: CDR1 MNHEY, CDR2 SVGEGT. CDR3 length: 16 amino acids. The CDR3 DNA reads as TGTGCCAGCAGTACATGGACTAGCGGGAGTTCCAATGAGCAGTTCTTC. Translation gives CASSTWTSGSSNEQFF.

The J gene is TRBJ2-1, the V gene TRBV4-1, with 11 bases that match TRBD2. The CDR3 length is 16 residues. CDR1 is MGHRA and CDR2 is YSYEKL in the germline V gene. V lost 0 bases, J lost 10 bases, and 8 bases stayed unmatched. Here the CDR3 reads CASSQDEALAGDEQFF. CDR3 in DNA: TGCGCCAGCAGCCAAGATGAAGCACTAGCGGGAGACGAGCAGTTCTTC.

The rearrangement uses TRBV5-4 and TRBJ1-1; 11 nucleotides agree with TRBD1. The CDR3 has 15 residues. Trimming removed 4 bases from V and 4 bases from J; junction bases left unmatched: 6. Germline V lookup: CDR1 SGHNT, CDR2 YYREEE (reference sequence). CDR3 sequence reads: CASSRTGTGGTEAFF. The CDR3 DNA reads as TGTGCCAGCAGCCGGACCGGGACAGGGGGCACTGAAGCTTTCTTT.

This chain connects TRBV10-2 to TRBJ1-1; 9 bases agree with TRBD1. The germline V gene has CDR1 WSHSY and CDR2 SAAADI. The V gene end was trimmed by 8 bases and the J gene end by 1 base; junction bases not matched to a gene: 8. The CDR3 totals 15 residues. For the CDR3, the DNA is TGCGCCAGCCGTCCACCGGGACAGGGGAACACTGAAGCTTTCTTT. It encodes CASRPPGQGNTEAFF.

V usage is TRBV2 and J usage is TRBJ2-3; tentative D call: TRBD1 (5 bases). V lost 8 bases to trimming and J lost 0 bases, with 12 bases between them. This CDR3 is 14 amino acids long. Per the germline V gene, CDR1 is SNHLY and CDR2 is FYNNEI. CDR3 DNA sequence: TGTGCCAGCTCGACAGAGATGAGCACAGATACGCAGTATTTT. It is translated as CASSTEMSTDTQYF.

V and J are TRBV27 and TRBJ2-7, with 7 bases aligning to TRBD1. The CDR3 extends over 15 amino acids. V lost 5 bases and J lost 2; bases outside the gene matches: 9. Germline values: CDR1 MNHEY, CDR2 SMNVEV (reference sequence). CDR3 DNA sequence: TGTGCCAGCAGTGTCCCAGGGACAGTTACCTACGAGCAGTACTTC. Protein: CASSVPGTVTYEQYF.

The chain carries TRBV14 and TRBJ2-1; no definite D call. The germline CDR1 and CDR2 sequences are SGHDN and FVKESK. The CDR3 contains 13 residues. Trimming took off 4 bases at V and 8 bases at J, with 12 bases between the two ends. CDR3: CASSPRVQHEQFF. The CDR3 DNA is TGTGCCAGCAGCCCTAGAGTACAACATGAGCAGTTCTTC.

The chain has TRBV30 and TRBJ1-5; weak D call: TRBD1 (6 bases). Germline CDR1 GTSNPN, CDR2 SVGIG (reference sequence). The CDR3 is 16 residues long. The V end was cut by 2 bases, the J end by 0 bases, with 14 bases between. This CDR3 is CAWSHGQLYSNQPQHF. Here the CDR3 DNA reads TGTGCCTGGAGTCATGGACAGCTTTATAGCAATCAGCCCCAGCATTTT.

This chain uses TRBV6-2 or TRBV6-3 with TRBJ2-1; no definite D call. The CDR3 spans 14 residues. V lost 4 bases and J lost 4, with 11 bases in between. CDR1 is MNHEY, CDR2 SVGEGT, per germline. The CDR3, as DNA: TGTGCCAGCAGTTCCGAGTTGGTTTACAATGAGCAGTTCTTC. Its translation is CASSSELVYNEQFF.

The gene calls are TRBV7-2 and TRBJ1-2; D gene unclear. Trimming took off 2 bases at V and 0 bases at J, with 10 bases between the two ends. This CDR3 has 15 residues. Germline V CDR1 and CDR2: SGHTA, FQGNSA. CDR3 DNA sequence: TGTGCCAGCAGCTTACGAGGAGCCACTAACTATGGCTACACCTTC. Translated: CASSLRGATNYGYTF.

This clone showed up just once. V is TRBV27 and J is TRBJ2-3; TRBD2 matches at 9 bases. CDR3 length: 15 residues. V was pared by 2 bases and J by 5 bases, with 5 bases of the junction left unmatched. In germline, CDR1 is MNHEY, CDR2 SMNVEV (reference sequence). CDR3 amino acids: CASSLAGGPRDTQYF. The DNA of the CDR3 is TGTGCCAGCAGTTTAGCGGGAGGGCCAAGAGATACGCAGTATTTT.

The chain recombines TRBV5-1 with TRBJ2-2; the match to TRBD1 covers 7 bases. The CDR3 extends over 15 amino acids. Germline lookup yields CDR1 SGHRS and CDR2 YFSETQ. Unmatched junction bases numbered 5, after V lost 1 base and J lost 5 bases. CDR3 DNA sequence: TGCGCCAGCAGCTTGCGGACAGGAGAGACCGGGGAGCTGTTTTTT. It encodes CASSLRTGETGELFF.

The CDR3 loop reads CAWSVPPGGRTEAFF. DNA for the CDR3: TGTGCCTGGAGTGTACCCCCAGGAGGGCGGACTGAAGCTTTCTTT. This rearrangement joins TRBV30 to TRBJ1-1; D call uncertain. V was shortened by 0 bases and J by 5 bases, with 16 bases between the two germline ends. The V gene's germline CDR1 is GTSNPN and CDR2 SVGIG (reference sequence). This CDR3 is 15 amino acids long. Using reference TRBV30 and TRBJ1-1 for the parts outside the CDR3, the full variable domain is SQTIHQWPATLVQPVGSPLSLECTVEGTSNPNLYWYRQAAGRGLQLLFYSVGIGQISSEVPQNLSASRPQDRQFILSSKKLLLSDSGFYLCAWSVPPGGRTEAFFGQGTRLTVV.

The J gene is TRBJ2-7, the V gene TRBV4-1; TRBD2 matches at 13 bases. Germline V gives CDR1 MGHRA, CDR2 YSYEKL. The CDR3 is 16 residues long. V dropped 4 bases and J dropped 4; count of bases not matched to a gene: 7. The CDR3 DNA sequence: TGCGCCAGCAGCCCCGGACTAGCGGGAGCAAGATACGAGCAGTACTTC. Protein sequence: CASSPGLAGARYEQYF.

V usage is TRBV7-3 and J usage is TRBJ1-6, with TRBD1 matching over 9 bases. The V gene end was trimmed by 5 bases and the J gene end by 11 bases; junction bases not matched to a gene: 7. In germline, CDR1 is SGHTA, CDR2 FQGTGA. There are 14 residues in the CDR3. Here the CDR3 reads CASSRTGEGTPLHF. In DNA, the CDR3 is TGTGCCAGCAGCCGGACAGGGGAGGGGACACCCCTCCACTTT.

This clone showed up just a few times. The chain employs TRBV16 and TRBJ2-4, with 11 bases aligning to TRBD1. This CDR3 has 24 amino acids. J gave up 2 bases and V 5 bases, and 29 bases lay outside the gene matches. Germline assignment: CDR1 KGHSY and CDR2 FQNENV. The CDR3, as DNA: TGTGCCAGCAGCGATCGAACAAATCGGGAAAAGGACAGGGGGCCGCGGGTGCCCAAAAACATTCAGTACTTC. It translates to CASSDRTNREKDRGPRVPKNIQYF.